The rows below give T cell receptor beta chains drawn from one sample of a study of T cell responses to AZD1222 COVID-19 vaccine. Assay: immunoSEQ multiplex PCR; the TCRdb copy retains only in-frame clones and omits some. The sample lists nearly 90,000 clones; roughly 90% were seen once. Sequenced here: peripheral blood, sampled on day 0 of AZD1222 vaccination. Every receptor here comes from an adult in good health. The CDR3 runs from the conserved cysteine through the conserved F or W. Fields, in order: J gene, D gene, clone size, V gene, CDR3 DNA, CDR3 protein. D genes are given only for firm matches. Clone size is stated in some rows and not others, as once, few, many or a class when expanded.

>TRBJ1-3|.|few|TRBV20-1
TGCAGTGCTAGTCAAGGGGCAGGTGGAAACACCATATATTTT
CSASQGAGGNTIYF
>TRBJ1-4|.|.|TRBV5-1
TGCGCCAGCAGCCCTCGGGGGGATGAAAAACTGTTTTTT
CASSPRGDEKLFF
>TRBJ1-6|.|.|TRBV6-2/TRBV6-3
TGTGCCAGCAGTATGGTAGCGGGCAATTCACCCCTCCACTTT
CASSMVAGNSPLHF
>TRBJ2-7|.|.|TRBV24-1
TGTGCCACCAGTGGGGTGGGGTCCTACGAGCAGTACTTC
CATSGVGSYEQYF
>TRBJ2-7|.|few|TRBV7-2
TGTGCCAGCAGCTTAGCAGGGGGCTACGAGCAGTACTTC
CASSLAGGYEQYF
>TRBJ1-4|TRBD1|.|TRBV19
TGTGCCAGTAAGGGGGACAGAGAGCTGTTTTTT
CASKGDRELFF
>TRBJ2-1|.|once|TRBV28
TGTGCCAGCAGTCCGGGGTTCTTGTCGGGTGCAAATGAGCAGTTCTTC
CASSPGFLSGANEQFF
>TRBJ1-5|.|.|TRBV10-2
TGCGCCAGCAGTGAGTCGACGGGGGTGAGCAATCAGCCCCAGCATTTT
CASSESTGVSNQPQHF
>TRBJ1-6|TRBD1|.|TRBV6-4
TGTGCCAGCAGGGGGACAGGAACTAATTCACCCCTCCACTTT
CASRGTGTNSPLHF
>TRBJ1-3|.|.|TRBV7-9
TGTGCCAGCAGCTTAGCCCGCTCTGGAAACACCATATATTTT
CASSLARSGNTIYF
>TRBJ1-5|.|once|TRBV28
TGTGCCAGCAGTTTAGTTTCGGGTCTACTAGAGCATTTT
CASSLVSGLLEHF
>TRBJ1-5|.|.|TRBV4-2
TGTGCCAGCAGCCAAGCTCCACAGAACAATCAGCCCCAGCATTTT
CASSQAPQNNQPQHF
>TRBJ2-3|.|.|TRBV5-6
TGTGCCAGCAGCTTGGGGAGAAGCACAGATACGCAGTATTTT
CASSLGRSTDTQYF
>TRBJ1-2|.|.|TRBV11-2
TGTGCCAGCAGCTTAGTTGCAGGGTACGATGGCTACACCTTC
CASSLVAGYDGYTF
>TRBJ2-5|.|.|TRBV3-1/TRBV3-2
TGTGCCAGCAGCCAAAAATTCTCGGAGACCCAGTACTTC
CASSQKFSETQYF
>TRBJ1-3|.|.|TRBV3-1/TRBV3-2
TGTGCCAGCAGCCAAGTGAACTCTGGAAACACCATATATTTT
CASSQVNSGNTIYF
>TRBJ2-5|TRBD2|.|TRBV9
TGTGCCAGCAGCGTAAGCGGGAGGGCCGCAGAGACCCAGTACTTC
CASSVSGRAAETQYF
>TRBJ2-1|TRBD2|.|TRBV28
TGTGCCAGCAGTTTGGTAGGGACTAGCGGGAGGAATGAGCAGTTCTTC
CASSLVGTSGRNEQFF
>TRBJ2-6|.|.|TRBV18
TGTGCCAGCCAAGGGATGATCTCTGGGGCCAACGTCCTGACTTTC
CASQGMISGANVLTF
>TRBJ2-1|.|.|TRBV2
TGTGCCAGCAGTGATCGGCACAATGAGCAGTTCTTC
CASSDRHNEQFF
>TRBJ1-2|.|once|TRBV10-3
TGTGCCATCAGTGAGTCGTCGGGGGGCGGGATGGTCTATGGCTACACCTTC
CAISESSGGGMVYGYTF
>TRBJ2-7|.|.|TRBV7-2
TGTGCCAGCAGCTCAAACAGGGTTTCCTACGAGCAGTACTTC
CASSSNRVSYEQYF
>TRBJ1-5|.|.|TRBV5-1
TGCGCCAGCAGCTTGGGGGGTGTGATCAATCAGCCCCAGCATTTT
CASSLGGVINQPQHF
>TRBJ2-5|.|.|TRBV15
TGTGCCACGGGAACTCGACAGGTAGAGACCCAGTACTTC
CATGTRQVETQYF
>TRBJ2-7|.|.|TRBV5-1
TGCGCCAGCAGCTTGGGCAGAGGCTCCTACGAGCAGTACTTC
CASSLGRGSYEQYF
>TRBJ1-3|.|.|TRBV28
TGTGCCAGCAGTCCCCCCGGGAACACCATATATTTT
CASSPPGNTIYF
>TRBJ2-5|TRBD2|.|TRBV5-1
TGCGCCAGCAGCCCGGGACTAGCGGGAGTTGAGACCCAGTACTTC
CASSPGLAGVETQYF